This TCR beta chain was recorded in a study of patients and donors after allogeneic stem cell transplantation. CDR1 is SGHRS, CDR2 YFSETQ, per germline. The junction had 1 base not matched to a gene; V was cut back by 2 bases and J by 0 bases. There are 14 residues in the CDR3. TCRdb analysed the RT-PCR reads with MiXCR anew, one entry per CDR3 protein. The sample has over 400,000 distinct CDR3 sequences; 15% to 20% are singletons. This clonotype was observed at least ten times. The clonotype comes from a human donor who was either an allogeneic HSCT recipient or a stem cell or donor lymphocyte infusion donor (not recorded which). It is not recorded whose cells these are; they may come from a transplant donor. The V gene is TRBV5-1, the J gene TRBJ1-1; 7 bases match TRBD1. Sequencing was carried out using blood, either unsorted or a sorted T cell fraction (not recorded which). The CDR3 region has the DNA TGCGCCAGCAGCTTTGGGACAGTGAACACTGAAGCTTTCTTT. Encoded protein: CASSFGTVNTEAFF.